The 16 T cell receptor beta chains in this list originate from one sample, sequenced in a study of blood T cell repertoires in COVID-19. The assay was immunoSEQ multiplex PCR, and TCRdb's table has in-frame clones only and misses some. The sample consists of 50,000 to 75,000 clones, 65% to 80% of them appearing once. The sequencing sample was made of peripheral blood. Receptors originate from a woman of 80 years or more with active or convalescent COVID-19.

The V and J genes are TRBV12-5 and TRBJ1-2; no clear D. Deletions cut 4 bases from V and 1 base from J, with 10 bases between. Germline loops: CDR1 LGHNT, CDR2 FRNRAP. This CDR3 is 14 amino acids long. The CDR3 protein is CASGYGLLNYGYTF. CDR3 coding DNA: TGTGCTAGTGGTTATGGACTTCTTAACTATGGCTACACCTTC.

This clone has just a few counts. J is TRBJ1-6 and V is TRBV5-1; D not resolved. The V gene lost 0 bases and the J gene lost 7 bases, with 14 bases spanning the gap. The CDR3 sequence is 16 residues long. Germline assignment: CDR1 SGHRS and CDR2 YFSETQ. CDR3 residues: CASSLAGGSKNSPLHF. CDR3 nucleotide sequence: TGCGCCAGCAGCTTGGCCGGAGGGTCTAAGAATTCACCCCTCCACTTT.

V is TRBV10-1 and J is TRBJ2-1, with TRBD1 as a possible D gene (6 bases). Per germline, CDR1 WNHNN and CDR2 SYGVQD (reference sequence). The CDR3 is 18 amino acids. V lost 4 bases and J 3 bases, leaving 22 bases between the germline ends. CDR3 sequence reads: CASSGWSRWGQSYNEQFF. The CDR3 nucleotides read TGCGCCAGCAGTGGCTGGAGCCGCTGGGGGCAAAGCTACAATGAGCAGTTCTTC.

This clone was seen a handful of times. The CDR3 reads CASTPRGLGDTQYF. In DNA, the CDR3 is TGCGCCAGCACCCCAAGGGGGCTGGGGGATACGCAGTATTTT. This chain uses TRBV5-1 with TRBJ2-3, with 7 bases identical to TRBD1. Germline V gene lookup returns CDR1 SGHRS and CDR2 YFSETQ. J lost 6 bases, V lost 6 bases, and 10 bases had no gene match. The CDR3 length is 14 residues.

The V gene is TRBV18, the J gene TRBJ1-1, with TRBD1 matching 7 bases. Trimming took 2 bases from V and 4 from J; bases not matched to a gene: 4. Germline V gene sequence: CDR1 KGHSH, CDR2 LQKENI. The CDR3 has 14 amino acids. The CDR3 loop reads CASSPGRGATEAFF. The CDR3 nucleotides read TGTGCCAGCTCACCAGGCAGGGGGGCCACTGAAGCTTTCTTT.

The chain uses TRBV3-1 (or the pseudogene TRBV3-2) and TRBJ1-1, with D possibly TRBD1 on 5 matching bases. Trimming removed 4 bases at V and 0 bases at J, with 12 bases between. CDR3 length: 15 amino acids. Germline assignment: CDR1 LGHDT and CDR2 YNNKEL (reference sequence). As DNA, the CDR3 is TGTGCCAGCAGCCTTCGGGGGGGATTGAACACTGAAGCTTTCTTT. It specifies CASSLRGGLNTEAFF.

This clone was seen a handful of times. The J gene is TRBJ1-4, the V gene TRBV5-1; TRBD1 agrees at 8 bases. The CDR3 length is 14 residues. Losses at the gene ends were 4 bases for V and 8 bases for J; bases not matched to a gene: 7. CDR1 is SGHRS and CDR2 is YFSETQ in the germline V gene. The CDR3 here is CASSLGQGGEKLFF. CDR3 sequence (DNA): TGCGCCAGCAGCCTCGGACAGGGAGGGGAAAAACTGTTTTTT.

V usage is TRBV7-7 and J usage is TRBJ1-4; TRBD1 is a possible D gene (6 bases). The CDR3 has 15 residues. V was shortened by 5 bases and J by 0 bases, with 10 bases between the two germline ends. Germline loops: CDR1 SSHAT, CDR2 FNYEAQ (reference sequence). For the CDR3, the DNA is TGTGCCAGCAGCCGGACAGCTTCAACTAATGAAAAACTGTTTTTT. This translates into CASSRTASTNEKLFF.

This chain links TRBV6-1 with TRBJ1-3; perhaps TRBD1 as D (6 bases). This CDR3 region has 16 residues. Trimming pared 3 bases from V and 0 bases from J, leaving 12 bases between. Germline CDR1 MNHNS, CDR2 SASEGT. DNA for the CDR3: TGTGCCAGCAGTGACAGGGGCGAACTCTCTGGAAACACCATATATTTT. Its protein product is CASSDRGELSGNTIYF.

The genes are TRBV7-3 and TRBJ1-6, with D perhaps matching TRBD1 (6 bases). V was clipped by 2 bases and J by 5 bases, with 10 bases between them. CDR3 length: 15 amino acids. Germline CDR1 reads SGHTA; CDR2 reads FQGTGA. The CDR3 coding sequence is TGTGCCAGCAGCTTAGCGGGGGGGCATAATTCACCCCTCCACTTT. Protein product: CASSLAGGHNSPLHF.

This clone was detected a few times. The chain employs TRBV5-8 and TRBJ1-2; 10 nucleotides match TRBD1. Trimming removed 4 bases from V and 4 bases from J; junction bases left unmatched: 7. This CDR3 is built from 15 residues. Germline assignment: CDR1 SGHTS and CDR2 YDEGEE. The chain's CDR3 is CASSPWTGGSYGYTF. The CDR3 DNA is TGTGCCAGCAGCCCCTGGACAGGGGGTAGCTATGGCTACACCTTC.

The rearrangement uses TRBV14 and TRBJ2-2; D is uncertain. Trimming shortened V by 2 bases and J by 2 bases, and 9 bases separated the two germline ends. CDR1 is SGHDN and CDR2 is FVKESK in the germline V gene. This CDR3 has 15 residues. CDR3 sequence reads: CASSQRTANTGELFF. The CDR3, as DNA: TGTGCCAGCAGCCAAAGAACAGCCAACACCGGGGAGCTGTTTTTT. The whole variable domain, remainder taken from reference TRBV14 and TRBJ2-2, is EAGVTQFPSHSVIEKGQTVTLRCDPISGHDNLYWYRRVMGKEIKFLLHFVKESKQDESGMPNNRFLAERTGGTYSTLKVQPAELEDSGVYFCASSQRTANTGELFFGEGSRLTVL.

This clone was recorded a few times. The chain uses TRBV3-1 (or the pseudogene TRBV3-2) and TRBJ2-7; D is undetermined. The CDR3 length is 12 residues. Trimming shortened V by 5 bases and J by 1 base, and 6 bases separated the two germline ends. CDR1 and CDR2 from the germline V gene are LGHDT and YNNKEL (reference sequence). The CDR3 sequence is CASSRHSYEQYF. In nucleotides, the CDR3 is TGTGCCAGCAGCAGACATTCCTACGAGCAGTACTTC.

Concerning this clone itself: The same CDR3 can be traced to other DNA sequences in this sample. The chain uses TRBV19 and TRBJ1-5; possible D gene TRBD1, 6 bases. Trimming cost V 2 bases and J 2 bases, with 7 bases left between them. Germline V gene sequence: CDR1 LNHDA, CDR2 SQIVND (reference sequence). The CDR3 length is 14 residues. CDR3 loop: CASSINRGNQPQHF. The CDR3 region has the DNA TGTGCCAGTAGTATAAACAGGGGCAATCAGCCCCAGCATTTT.

This clone was seen just once. This rearrangement joins TRBV29-1 to TRBJ2-3; TRBD2 matches 9 bases. Germline CDR1 reads SQVTM; CDR2 reads ANQGSEA. This CDR3 is 15 amino acids long. With 8 bases clipped from V and 0 bases from J, the junction kept 9 bases outside the gene matches. The CDR3 coding sequence is TGCAGCTGCTCAGCGGGGGGCGATAGCACAGATACGCAGTATTTT. Translating it yields CSCSAGGDSTDTQYF.

This clone was seen just once. V gene TRBV6-5 combines with J gene TRBJ1-2; a weak D match, TRBD1 (6 bases). CDR1 MNHEY and CDR2 SVGAGI come from the germline V gene. The CDR3 loop spans 13 amino acids. The V end was cut by 6 bases, the J end by 7 bases, with 15 bases between. CDR3 in amino acids: CASRASSRGGYTF. CDR3 coding DNA: TGTGCCAGCAGGGCGTCCAGCAGGGGTGGCTACACCTTC.